The 9 T cell receptor beta chains below come from one sample, sequenced in a study of Tregs in tolerant kidney transplant recipients. TCRdb keeps only in-frame clones here, not all; method: immunoSEQ multiplex PCR. The sample holds some 66,000 clones, approximately 92% seen once. This material consisted of CD8+ T cells from blood, taken before the transplant. The receptors originated from a human donor who received a combined kidney and bone marrow transplant.

The V call is TRBV25-1, the J call TRBJ1-1; possible D gene TRBD1, 6 bases. The CDR3 length is 17 residues. Germline assignment: CDR1 MGHDK and CDR2 SYGVNS. V was shortened by 1 base and J by 8 bases, with 23 bases between the two germline ends. This chain's CDR3 is CASSELGRGGREPEAFF. CDR3 DNA sequence: TGTGCCAGCAGTGAATTGGGTCGTGGGGGCAGGGAGCCGGAAGCTTTCTTT.

The chain couples TRBV4-3 to TRBJ2-1; 13 bases are a match to TRBD2. The CDR3 consists of 15 residues. Germline V CDR1 and CDR2: LGHNA, YSLEER. The ends lost 1 base at V and 6 bases at J; junction bases unmatched: 0. Here the CDR3 DNA reads TGCGCCAGCAGCCAAGGACTAGCGGGGGGCAATGAGCAGTTCTTC. Translation gives CASSQGLAGGNEQFF.

The V gene is TRBV7-2, the J gene TRBJ1-2; D is perhaps TRBD1 (5 bases). Trimming pared 2 bases from V and 7 bases from J, leaving 17 bases between. The CDR3 extends over 15 amino acids. Per germline, CDR1 SGHTA and CDR2 FQGNSA. CDR3 nucleotides: TGTGCCAGCAGCTTAACGCGGGGCGCGGGCGTTGGCTACACCTTC. Translating gives CASSLTRGAGVGYTF.

This clone has a handful of counts. The chain uses TRBV30 and TRBJ1-1; 10 bases are a match to TRBD1. Losses at the gene ends were 1 base for V and 5 bases for J; bases not matched to a gene: 7. The CDR3 loop spans 15 amino acids. Germline CDR1 is GTSNPN and CDR2 is SVGIG (reference sequence). The CDR3 coding sequence is TGTGCCTGGAGTGAAGGGTGGGGACAGGGGACTGAAGCTTTCTTT. It translates to CAWSEGWGQGTEAFF. The variable domain in full, with the rest retrieved from reference TRBV30 and TRBJ1-1, is SQTIHQWPATLVQPVGSPLSLECTVEGTSNPNLYWYRQAAGRGLQLLFYSVGIGQISSEVPQNLSASRPQDRQFILSSKKLLLSDSGFYLCAWSEGWGQGTEAFFGQGTRLTVV.

CDR3 nucleotide sequence: TGTGCCAGCAGCGTCGGGGGAGCCCCTGACTATGGCTACACCTTC. Amino acids: CASSVGGAPDYGYTF. The genes are TRBV9 and TRBJ1-2; a possible D gene is TRBD1 (5 bases). Trimming pared 2 bases from V and 3 bases from J, leaving 14 bases between. This CDR3 region has 15 residues. Germline V CDR1 and CDR2: SGDLS, YYNGEE. Complete variable domain (other parts from reference TRBV9 and TRBJ1-2): DSGVTQTPKHLITATGQRVTLRCSPRSGDLSVYWYQQSLDQGLQFLIQYYNGEERAKGNILERFSAQQFPDLHSELNLSSLELGDSALYFCASSVGGAPDYGYTFGSGTRLTVV.

This chain connects TRBV2 to TRBJ1-5; D may be TRBD1 (6 bases). This CDR3 is 13 amino acids long. Per germline, CDR1 SNHLY and CDR2 FYNNEI. The ends were cut back, 6 bases at V and 7 bases at J, with 13 bases in the middle. CDR3: CASRATGTQPQHF. CDR3 DNA: TGTGCCAGCAGGGCAACAGGGACCCAGCCCCAGCATTTT.

This sequence joins TRBV11-2 and TRBJ1-2; tentatively, D is TRBD1 (5 bases). The germline CDR1 and CDR2 sequences are SGHAT and FQNNGV. The CDR3 sequence is 16 residues long. Trimming shortened V by 5 bases and J by 3 bases, and 19 bases separated the two germline ends. CDR3 in amino acids: CASSDRRGRADYGYTF. The CDR3 DNA reads TGTGCCAGCAGCGACCGAAGGGGCAGGGCCGACTATGGCTACACCTTC.

The V and J genes are TRBV6-4 and TRBJ1-1, with D tentatively TRBD1 (5 bases). The CDR3 is made up of 13 amino acids. V gave up 2 bases and J gave up 1 base, with 5 bases separating them. The germline V gene has CDR1 MRHNA and CDR2 SNTAGT. CDR3 coding DNA: TGTGCCAGCAGTGACGGACAGAACACTGAAGCTTTCTTT. Protein product: CASSDGQNTEAFF.

A few counts support this clone. J is TRBJ1-4 and V is TRBV13; D possibly corresponds to TRBD1 (5 bases). This CDR3 is built from 16 residues. Trimming removed 4 bases at V and 0 bases at J, with 12 bases between. CDR1 is PRHDT, CDR2 FYEKMQ, per germline (reference sequence). The CDR3 region is CASSSRQTATNEKLFF. Written as DNA, the CDR3 is TGTGCCAGCAGCTCCCGACAGACTGCAACTAATGAAAAACTGTTTTTT.